This TCR beta chain originates from a study of human T cells and chemical hapten exposure. Original methodology: Some 100,000 TCRs per sample was the median, with a range of roughly 23,224 to 690,600. MiXCR, run by TCRdb on the RACE reads, gives a single entry per CDR3 protein. TCRdb, not the original authors, processed these V and J calls. Among 350,000 or so distinct CDR3 sequences listed, under 8% were seen once. Germline assignment: CDR1 LGHNA and CDR2 YSLEER. The CDR3 contains 15 residues. V was pared by 1 base and J by 0 bases, with 9 bases between. The time point is: patch test 1, 2 weeks after DPC sensitization. This sample's treatment: therapeutic diphenylcyclopropenone sensitization with weekly scalp DPC.

This specimen was whole blood, taken in connection with sensitization to the hapten diphenylcyclopropenone (DPC). The V and J genes are TRBV4-3 and TRBJ1-1; D uncertain. The sequence derives from a woman younger than 30 with alopecia areata. Some clones in this sample may be carry-over from other donors' samples. The CDR3 DNA reads as TGCGCCAGCAGCCAAGGCACGAACATGAACACTGAAGCTTTCTTT. Protein product: CASSQGTNMNTEAFF.